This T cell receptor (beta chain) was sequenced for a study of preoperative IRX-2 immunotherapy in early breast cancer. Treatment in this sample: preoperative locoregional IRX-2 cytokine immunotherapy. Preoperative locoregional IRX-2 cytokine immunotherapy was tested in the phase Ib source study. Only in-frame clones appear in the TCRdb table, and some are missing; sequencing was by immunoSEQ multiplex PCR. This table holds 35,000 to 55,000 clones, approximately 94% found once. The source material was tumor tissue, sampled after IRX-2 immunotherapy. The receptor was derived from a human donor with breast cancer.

CDR3 DNA sequence: TGTGCCAGCAGCTCTACACCCTCAGGGAGGCGCGGCTACACCTTC. Amino acids: CASSSTPSGRRGYTF. V is TRBV11-1 and J is TRBJ1-2; D perhaps matches TRBD1 (5 bases). The V and J ends lost 4 bases and 8 bases respectively, with 20 bases between them. The CDR3 runs to 15 residues. Per the germline V gene, CDR1 is SGHAT and CDR2 is FQDESV (reference sequence).